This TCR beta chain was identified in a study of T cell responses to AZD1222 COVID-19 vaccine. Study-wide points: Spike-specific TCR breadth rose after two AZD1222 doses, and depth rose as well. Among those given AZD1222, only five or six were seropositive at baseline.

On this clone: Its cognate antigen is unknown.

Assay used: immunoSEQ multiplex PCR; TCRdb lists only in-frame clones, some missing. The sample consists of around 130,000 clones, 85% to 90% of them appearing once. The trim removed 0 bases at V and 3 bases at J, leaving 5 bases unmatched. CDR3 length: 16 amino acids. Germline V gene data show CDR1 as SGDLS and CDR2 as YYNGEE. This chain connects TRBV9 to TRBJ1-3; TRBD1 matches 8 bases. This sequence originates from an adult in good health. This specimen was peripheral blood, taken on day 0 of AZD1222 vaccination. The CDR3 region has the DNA TGTGCCAGCAGCGTAGGTACAGGGGGAGATGGAAACACCATATATTTT. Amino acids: CASSVGTGGDGNTIYF.